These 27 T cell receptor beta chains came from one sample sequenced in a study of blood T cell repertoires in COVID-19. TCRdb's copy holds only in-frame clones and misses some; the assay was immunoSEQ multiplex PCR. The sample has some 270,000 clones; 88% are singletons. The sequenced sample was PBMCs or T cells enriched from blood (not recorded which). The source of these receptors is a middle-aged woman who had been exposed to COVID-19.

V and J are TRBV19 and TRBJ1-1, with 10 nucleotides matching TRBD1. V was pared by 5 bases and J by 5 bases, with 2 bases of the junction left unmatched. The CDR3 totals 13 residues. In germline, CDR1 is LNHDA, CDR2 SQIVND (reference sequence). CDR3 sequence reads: CASSRQGATEAFF. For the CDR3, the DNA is TGTGCCAGTAGTCGACAGGGGGCGACTGAAGCTTTCTTT. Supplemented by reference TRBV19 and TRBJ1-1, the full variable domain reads DGGITQSPKYLFRKEGQNVTLSCEQNLNHDAMYWYRQDPGQGLRLIYYSQIVNDFQKGDIAEGYSVSREKKESFPLTVTSAQKNPTAFYLCASSRQGATEAFFGQGTRLTVV.

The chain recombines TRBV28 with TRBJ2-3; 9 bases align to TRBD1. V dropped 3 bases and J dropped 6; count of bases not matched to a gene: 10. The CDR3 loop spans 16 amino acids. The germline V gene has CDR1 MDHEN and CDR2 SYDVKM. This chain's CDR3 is CASSLGQGFRGDTQYF. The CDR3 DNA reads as TGTGCCAGCAGTTTGGGACAGGGCTTTAGGGGGGATACGCAGTATTTT. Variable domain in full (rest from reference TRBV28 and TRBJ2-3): DVKVTQSSRYLVKRTGEKVFLECVQDMDHENMFWYRQDPGLGLRLIYFSYDVKMKEKGDIPEGYSVSREKKERFSLILESASTNQTSMYLCASSLGQGFRGDTQYFGPGTRLTVL.

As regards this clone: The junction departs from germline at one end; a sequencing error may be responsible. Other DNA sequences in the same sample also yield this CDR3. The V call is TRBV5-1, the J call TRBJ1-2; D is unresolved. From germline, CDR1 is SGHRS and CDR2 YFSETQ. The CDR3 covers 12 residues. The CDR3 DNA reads TGTGCCAGCAGCTTGACCGGGTATGGCTACACCTTC. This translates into CASSLTGYGYTF.

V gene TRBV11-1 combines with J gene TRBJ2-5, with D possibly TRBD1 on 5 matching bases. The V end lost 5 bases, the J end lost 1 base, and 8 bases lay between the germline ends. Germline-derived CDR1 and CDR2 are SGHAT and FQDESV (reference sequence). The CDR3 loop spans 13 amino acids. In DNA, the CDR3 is TGTGCCAGCAGCCCCAGGGTCCAAGAGACCCAGTACTTC. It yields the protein CASSPRVQETQYF.

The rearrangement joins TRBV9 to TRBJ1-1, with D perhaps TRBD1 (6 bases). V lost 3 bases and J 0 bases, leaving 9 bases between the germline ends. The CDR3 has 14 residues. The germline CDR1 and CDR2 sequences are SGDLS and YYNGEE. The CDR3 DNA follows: TGTGCCAGCAGCGCAGACAGGTTGAACACTGAAGCTTTCTTT. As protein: CASSADRLNTEAFF.

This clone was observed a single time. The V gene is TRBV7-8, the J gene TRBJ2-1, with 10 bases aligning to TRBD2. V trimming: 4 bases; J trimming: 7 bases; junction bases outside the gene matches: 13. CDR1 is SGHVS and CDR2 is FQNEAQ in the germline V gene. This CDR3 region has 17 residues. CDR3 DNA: TGTGCCAGCAGCTCCGGGTGGAGCGGGAGGGCCAGTAATGAGCAGTTCTTC. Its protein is CASSSGWSGRASNEQFF.

The CDR3 region has the DNA TGTGCCAGCAGCGTTTGGAGGGAGGGGAGTCAGGAGCAGTTCTTC. The encoded protein is CASSVWREGSQEQFF. The rearrangement joins TRBV9 to TRBJ2-1; 7 bases map to TRBD2. The CDR3 runs 15 residues. V shed 2 bases, J shed 10 bases, and the junction held 12 bases outside the gene matches. Germline V gene sequence: CDR1 SGDLS, CDR2 YYNGEE.

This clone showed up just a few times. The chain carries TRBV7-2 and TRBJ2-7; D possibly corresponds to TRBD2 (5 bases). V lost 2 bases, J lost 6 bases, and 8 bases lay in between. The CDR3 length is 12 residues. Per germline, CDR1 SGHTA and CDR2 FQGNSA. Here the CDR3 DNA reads TGTGCCAGCAGCTTAACTAGTGGCGAGCAGTACTTC. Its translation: CASSLTSGEQYF.

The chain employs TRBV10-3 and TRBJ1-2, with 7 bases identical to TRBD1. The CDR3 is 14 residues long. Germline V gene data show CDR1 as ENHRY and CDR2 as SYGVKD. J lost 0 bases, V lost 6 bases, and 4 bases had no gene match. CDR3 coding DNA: TGTGCCATCAGACAGGGGACGACTAACTATGGCTACACCTTC. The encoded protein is CAIRQGTTNYGYTF.

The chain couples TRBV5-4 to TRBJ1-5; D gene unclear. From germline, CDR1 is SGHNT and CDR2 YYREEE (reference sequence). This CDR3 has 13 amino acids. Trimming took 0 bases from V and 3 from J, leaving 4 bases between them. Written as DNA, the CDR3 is TGTGCCAGCAGCTTGGACATCAATCAGCCCCAGCATTTT. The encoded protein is CASSLDINQPQHF.

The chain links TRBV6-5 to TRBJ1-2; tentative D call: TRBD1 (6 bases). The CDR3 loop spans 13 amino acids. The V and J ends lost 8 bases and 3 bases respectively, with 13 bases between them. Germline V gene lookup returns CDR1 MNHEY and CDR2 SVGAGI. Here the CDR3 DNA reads TGTGCCAGCCGGGCAGGGGAAGACTATGGCTACACCTTC. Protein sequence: CASRAGEDYGYTF.

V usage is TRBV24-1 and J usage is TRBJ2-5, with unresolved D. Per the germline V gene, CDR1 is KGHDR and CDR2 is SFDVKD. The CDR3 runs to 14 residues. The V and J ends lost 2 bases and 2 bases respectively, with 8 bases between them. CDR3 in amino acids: CATSDWNRQETQYF. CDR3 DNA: TGTGCCACCAGTGATTGGAACAGACAAGAGACCCAGTACTTC.

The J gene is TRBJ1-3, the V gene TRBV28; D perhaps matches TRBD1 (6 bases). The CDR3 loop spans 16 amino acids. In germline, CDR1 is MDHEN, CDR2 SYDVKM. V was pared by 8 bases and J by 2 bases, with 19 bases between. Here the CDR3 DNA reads TGTGCCAGCCCCCCACGGGGGGCAAACCCTGGAAACACCATATATTTT. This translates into CASPPRGANPGNTIYF.

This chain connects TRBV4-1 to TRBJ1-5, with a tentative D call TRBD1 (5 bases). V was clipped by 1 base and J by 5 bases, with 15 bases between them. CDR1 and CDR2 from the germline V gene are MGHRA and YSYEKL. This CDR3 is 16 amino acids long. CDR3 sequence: CASSQVVAGNYQPQHF. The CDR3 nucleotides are TGCGCCAGCAGCCAAGTAGTAGCAGGGAACTATCAGCCCCAGCATTTT.

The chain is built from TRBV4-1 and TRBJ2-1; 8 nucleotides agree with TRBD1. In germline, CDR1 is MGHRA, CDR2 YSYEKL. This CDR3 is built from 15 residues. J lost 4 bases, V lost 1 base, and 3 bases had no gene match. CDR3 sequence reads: CASSQGGQDYNEQFF. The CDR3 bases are TGCGCCAGCAGCCAAGGGGGACAGGATTACAATGAGCAGTTCTTC.

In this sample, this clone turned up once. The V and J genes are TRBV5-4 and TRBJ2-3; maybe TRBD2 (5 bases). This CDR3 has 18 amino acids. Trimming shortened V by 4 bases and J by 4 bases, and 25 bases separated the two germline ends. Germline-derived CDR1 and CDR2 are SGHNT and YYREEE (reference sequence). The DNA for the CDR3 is TGTGCCAGCAGCGTTGTGAAAGGCATCCATCGTAGCGCAGATACGCAGTATTTT. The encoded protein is CASSVVKGIHRSADTQYF.

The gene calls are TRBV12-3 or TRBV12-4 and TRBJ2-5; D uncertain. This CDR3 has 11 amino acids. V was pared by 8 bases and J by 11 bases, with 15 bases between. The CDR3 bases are TGTGCCAGCTCCCAAAGAGGCCAGCAGTACTTC. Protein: CASSQRGQQYF.

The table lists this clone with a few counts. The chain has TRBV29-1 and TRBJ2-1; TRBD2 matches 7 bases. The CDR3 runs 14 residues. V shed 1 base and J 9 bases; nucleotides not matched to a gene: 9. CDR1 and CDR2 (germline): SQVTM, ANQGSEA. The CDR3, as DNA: TGCAGCGTTGAAGTGGGAGGGTCTTTTAGTGAGCAGTTCTTC. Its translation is CSVEVGGSFSEQFF.

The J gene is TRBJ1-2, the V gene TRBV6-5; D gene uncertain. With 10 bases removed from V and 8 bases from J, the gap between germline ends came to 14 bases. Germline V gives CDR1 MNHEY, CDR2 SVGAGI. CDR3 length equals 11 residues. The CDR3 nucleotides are TGTGCCACCACCTTGCCGGGAGGCTACACCTTC. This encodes CATTLPGGYTF.

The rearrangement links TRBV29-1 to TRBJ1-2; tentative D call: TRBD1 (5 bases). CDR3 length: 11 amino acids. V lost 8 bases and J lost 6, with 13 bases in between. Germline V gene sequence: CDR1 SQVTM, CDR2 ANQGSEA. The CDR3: CSTKGSHGYTF. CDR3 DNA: TGCAGCACGAAGGGGTCCCATGGCTACACCTTC.

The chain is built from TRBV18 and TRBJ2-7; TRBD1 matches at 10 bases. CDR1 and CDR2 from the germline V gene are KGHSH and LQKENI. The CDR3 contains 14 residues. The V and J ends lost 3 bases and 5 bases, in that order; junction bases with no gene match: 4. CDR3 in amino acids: CASSPGQGGDEQYV. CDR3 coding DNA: TGTGCCAGCTCACCTGGACAGGGGGGGGACGAGCAGTACGTC.

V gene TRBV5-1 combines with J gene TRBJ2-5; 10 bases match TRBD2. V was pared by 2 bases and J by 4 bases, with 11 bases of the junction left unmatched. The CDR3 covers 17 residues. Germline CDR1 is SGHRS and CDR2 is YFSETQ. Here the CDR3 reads CASSFQALPSGGETQYF. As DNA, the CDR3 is TGCGCCAGCAGCTTTCAAGCCCTTCCTAGCGGGGGAGAGACCCAGTACTTC.

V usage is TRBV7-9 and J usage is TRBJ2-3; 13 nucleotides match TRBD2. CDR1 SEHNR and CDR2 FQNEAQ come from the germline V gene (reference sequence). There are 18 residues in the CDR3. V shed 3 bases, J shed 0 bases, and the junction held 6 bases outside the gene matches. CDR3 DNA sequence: TGTGCCAGCAGCTTTGGACTAGCGGGAGTCCCTAGCACAGATACGCAGTATTTT. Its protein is CASSFGLAGVPSTDTQYF. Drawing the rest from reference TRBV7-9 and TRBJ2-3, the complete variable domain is DTGVSQNPRHKITKRGQNVTFRCDPISEHNRLYWYRQTLGQGPEFLTYFQNEAQLEKSRLLSDRFSAERPKGSFSTLEIQRTEQGDSAMYLCASSFGLAGVPSTDTQYFGPGTRLTVL.

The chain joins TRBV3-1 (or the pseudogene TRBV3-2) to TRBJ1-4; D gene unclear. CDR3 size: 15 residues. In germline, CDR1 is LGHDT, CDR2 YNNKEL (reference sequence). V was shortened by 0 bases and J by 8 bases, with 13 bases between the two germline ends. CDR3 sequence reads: CASSQEAARGEKLFF. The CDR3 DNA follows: TGTGCCAGCAGCCAAGAGGCAGCCAGAGGGGAAAAACTGTTTTTT.

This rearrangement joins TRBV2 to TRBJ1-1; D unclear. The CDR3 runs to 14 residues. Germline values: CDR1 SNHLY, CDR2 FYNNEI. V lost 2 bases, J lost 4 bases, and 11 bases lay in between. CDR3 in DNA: TGTGCCAGCAGTGAACCGGGAAGGGTCACTGAAGCTTTCTTT. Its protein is CASSEPGRVTEAFF.

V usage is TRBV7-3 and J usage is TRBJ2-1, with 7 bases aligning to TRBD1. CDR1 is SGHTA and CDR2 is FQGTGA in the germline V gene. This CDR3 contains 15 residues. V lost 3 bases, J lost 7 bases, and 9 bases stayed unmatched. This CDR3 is CASSFLGDRANEQFF. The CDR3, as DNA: TGTGCCAGCAGCTTTCTTGGAGACAGGGCAAATGAGCAGTTCTTC.

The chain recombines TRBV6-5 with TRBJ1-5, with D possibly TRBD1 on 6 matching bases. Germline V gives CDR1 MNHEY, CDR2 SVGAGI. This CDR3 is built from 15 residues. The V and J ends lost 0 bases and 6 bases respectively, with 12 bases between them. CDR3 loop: CASSYSAVGGQPQHF. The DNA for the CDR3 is TGTGCCAGCAGTTACTCTGCTGTAGGGGGTCAGCCCCAGCATTTT.